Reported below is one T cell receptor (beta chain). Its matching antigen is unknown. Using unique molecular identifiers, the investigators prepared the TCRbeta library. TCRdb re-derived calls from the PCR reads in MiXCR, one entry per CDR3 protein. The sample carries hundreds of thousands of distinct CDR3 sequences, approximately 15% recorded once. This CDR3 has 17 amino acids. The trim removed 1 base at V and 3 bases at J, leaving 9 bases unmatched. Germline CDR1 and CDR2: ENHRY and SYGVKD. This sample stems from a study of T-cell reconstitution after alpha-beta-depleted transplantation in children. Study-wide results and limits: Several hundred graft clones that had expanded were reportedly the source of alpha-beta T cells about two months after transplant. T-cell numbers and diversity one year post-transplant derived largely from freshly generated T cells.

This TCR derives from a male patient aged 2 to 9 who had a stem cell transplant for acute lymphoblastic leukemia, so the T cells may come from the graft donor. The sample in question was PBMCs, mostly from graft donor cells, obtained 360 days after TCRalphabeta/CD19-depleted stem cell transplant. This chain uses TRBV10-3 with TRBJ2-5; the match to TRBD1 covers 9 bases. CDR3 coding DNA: TGTGCCATCAGTGAGTGGGGGACAGGGAATAATGAAGAGACCCAGTACTTC. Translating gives CAISEWGTGNNEETQYF.